The source of this T cell receptor (beta chain) is a study of blood T cell repertoires in COVID-19. Whole-study context: Samples of COVID-19 (acute and convalescent) were obtained from the United States, Italy and Spain. T cells, B-cell-depleted T cells, or PBMCs supplied cDNA or gDNA.

How the authors handled the data: Estimation of nucleated cell counts was performed using reference gene primer amplification. TCRdb's copy holds only in-frame clones and misses some; the assay was immunoSEQ multiplex PCR. The V and J calls and clone size come from that table; D and trimming were worked out from the DNA. The table has about 220,000 clones, approximately 77% seen once. The V gene lost 6 bases and the J gene lost 6 bases, with 12 bases spanning the gap. Germline V gene data show CDR1 as LNHDA and CDR2 as SQIVND (reference sequence). This CDR3 has 13 residues. The specimen sequenced was peripheral blood. The chain combines TRBV19 with TRBJ2-1; D may be TRBD2 (5 bases). This receptor was taken from a woman at least 80 years old with acute or convalescent COVID-19. CDR3 nucleotide sequence: TGTGCCAGTAGGGACCCCGGGGTCAATGAGCAGTTCTTC. This translates into CASRDPGVNEQFF.